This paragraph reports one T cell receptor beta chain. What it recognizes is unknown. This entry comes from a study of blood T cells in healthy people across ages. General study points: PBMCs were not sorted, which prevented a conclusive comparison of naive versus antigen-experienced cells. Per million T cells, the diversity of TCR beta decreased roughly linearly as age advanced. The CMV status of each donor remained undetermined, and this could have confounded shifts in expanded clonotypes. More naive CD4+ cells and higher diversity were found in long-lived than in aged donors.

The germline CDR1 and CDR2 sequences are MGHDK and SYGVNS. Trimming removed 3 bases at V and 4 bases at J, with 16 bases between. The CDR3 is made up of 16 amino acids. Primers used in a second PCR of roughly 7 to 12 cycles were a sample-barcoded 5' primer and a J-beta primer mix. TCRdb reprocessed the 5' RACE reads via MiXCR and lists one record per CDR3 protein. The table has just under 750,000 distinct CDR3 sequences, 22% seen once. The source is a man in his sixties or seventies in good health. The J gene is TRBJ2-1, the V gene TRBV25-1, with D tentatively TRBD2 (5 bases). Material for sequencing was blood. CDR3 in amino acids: CASSDRTGNSYNEQFF. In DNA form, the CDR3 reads TGTGCCAGCAGTGACAGAACGGGGAACTCTTACAATGAGCAGTTCTTC.